The 23 T cell receptor beta chains given below trace back to one sample, sequenced in a study of blood T cell repertoires in COVID-19. TCRdb keeps only in-frame clones here, not all; method: immunoSEQ multiplex PCR. The table records about 180,000 clones, 80% to 90% of them present only once. The source material was peripheral blood. These receptor sequences come from a human donor with active or convalescent COVID-19. The donor label of this sample is uncertain.

This chain links TRBV30 with TRBJ1-3; D gene ambiguous. The CDR3 contains 13 residues. Germline CDR1 reads GTSNPN; CDR2 reads SVGIG (reference sequence). Deletions cut 4 bases from V and 0 bases from J, with 7 bases between. CDR3 protein: CAWTTDSGNTIYF. The CDR3 nucleotides read TGTGCCTGGACGACTGACTCTGGAAACACCATATATTTT.

The rearrangement links TRBV5-5 to TRBJ1-3; D is ambiguous. Trimming removed 0 bases from V and 1 base from J, with 5 bases in between. Germline loops: CDR1 SGHKS, CDR2 YYEKEE (reference sequence). This CDR3 is built from 14 residues. CDR3: CASSLETSGNTIYF. The CDR3, as DNA: TGTGCCAGCAGCTTGGAGACTTCTGGAAACACCATATATTTT.

This chain joins TRBV5-1 and TRBJ2-3, with D possibly TRBD2 on 6 matching bases. Germline V gene data show CDR1 as SGHRS and CDR2 as YFSETQ. The germline V and J ends were trimmed by 0 bases and 3 bases, with 11 bases remaining between them. The CDR3 loop spans 15 amino acids. The CDR3 DNA follows: TGCGCCAGCAGCTTGGCAACGGGAGAGACAGATACGCAGTATTTT. Its translation: CASSLATGETDTQYF.

The J gene is TRBJ1-6, the V gene TRBV3-1 (or the pseudogene TRBV3-2), with TRBD1 matching 10 bases. The V segment lost 0 bases and the J segment 8 bases; nucleotides outside the gene matches: 10. CDR1 and CDR2 (germline): LGHDT, YNNKEL (reference sequence). The CDR3 covers 18 residues. DNA of the CDR3: TGTGCCAGCAGCCAAGACTCAGTTTGGACAGGGGGGGATTCACCCCTCCACTTT. Translated: CASSQDSVWTGGDSPLHF.

A single count supports this clone. The chain carries TRBV7-2 and TRBJ2-1, with D possibly TRBD2 on 6 matching bases. Between the trimmed V and J ends, which lost 4 bases and 6 bases, there was a span of 13 bases. The CDR3 contains 14 residues. CDR1 SGHTA and CDR2 FQGNSA come from the germline V gene. CDR3 in DNA: TGTGCCAGCAGCTCGGGGGTTTACGGCAATGAGCAGTTCTTC. This translates into CASSSGVYGNEQFF.

A single count supports this clone. The genes are TRBV6-5 and TRBJ1-2, with D possibly TRBD1 on 6 matching bases. V dropped 6 bases and J dropped 6 bases, with 20 bases sitting between them. This CDR3 comprises 15 residues. The germline V gene encodes CDR1 MNHEY and CDR2 SVGAGI. CDR3 protein: CASRKYQGKGNGYTF. The CDR3 DNA reads as TGTGCCAGCAGGAAGTACCAGGGGAAGGGCAATGGCTACACCTTC.

This chain uses TRBV19 with TRBJ2-3, with 14 bases identical to TRBD2. J gave up 6 bases and V 3 bases, and 5 bases lay outside the gene matches. CDR3 length: 16 residues. CDR1 LNHDA and CDR2 SQIVND come from the germline V gene (reference sequence). CDR3 amino acids: CASSIRTSGGLDTQYF. CDR3 nucleotide sequence: TGTGCCAGTAGTATCCGGACTAGCGGGGGGTTGGATACGCAGTATTTT.

The chain uses TRBV18 and TRBJ2-7, with 14 bases identical to TRBD2. The trim removed 3 bases at V and 6 bases at J, leaving 4 bases unmatched. Germline CDR1 and CDR2: KGHSH and LQKENI. This CDR3 is 15 amino acids long. CDR3 amino acids: CASSPGLAGGVEQYF. Written as DNA, the CDR3 is TGTGCCAGCTCACCTGGACTAGCGGGGGGAGTCGAGCAGTACTTC.

The genes are TRBV19 and TRBJ2-3; 14 bases agree with TRBD2. Germline V gene data show CDR1 as LNHDA and CDR2 as SQIVND (reference sequence). The CDR3 extends over 17 amino acids. V shed 4 bases, J shed 2 bases, and the junction held 5 bases outside the gene matches. CDR3 in amino acids: CASSTSGLAGDTDTQYF. As DNA, the CDR3 is TGTGCCAGTAGTACCTCGGGACTAGCGGGAGACACAGATACGCAGTATTTT. Together with reference TRBV19 and TRBJ2-3, the CDR3 gives the full variable domain: DGGITQSPKYLFRKEGQNVTLSCEQNLNHDAMYWYRQDPGQGLRLIYYSQIVNDFQKGDIAEGYSVSREKKESFPLTVTSAQKNPTAFYLCASSTSGLAGDTDTQYFGPGTRLTVL.

CDR3 nucleotides: TGTGCCAGCAGCTCCTTAGAAGCGGGGGGAGGGGAGACCCAGTACTTC. Translated, it gives CASSSLEAGGGETQYF. The chain couples TRBV5-4 to TRBJ2-5, with 9 positions matching TRBD2. Unmatched junction bases numbered 11, after V lost 3 bases and J lost 5 bases. Germline V gene sequence: CDR1 SGHNT, CDR2 YYREEE (reference sequence). This CDR3 is 16 amino acids long.

This clone was detected only once. The chain employs TRBV5-1 and TRBJ2-3; 9 nucleotides line up with TRBD2. V dropped 6 bases and J dropped 6; count of bases not matched to a gene: 17. CDR3 length: 17 residues. In germline, CDR1 is SGHRS, CDR2 YFSETQ. The CDR3 sequence: CASTPAGGARPIDTQYF. CDR3 nucleotides: TGCGCCAGCACCCCCGCGGGAGGGGCCCGGCCCATCGATACGCAGTATTTT.

This chain connects TRBV5-1 to TRBJ1-1; 8 positions match TRBD1. V lost 0 bases and J lost 7; bases outside the gene matches: 11. This CDR3 has 16 amino acids. From germline, CDR1 is SGHRS and CDR2 YFSETQ. DNA of the CDR3: TGCGCCAGCAGCTTGGCCGTTGGACAGGGACGGGTTGAAGCTTTCTTT. Translation: CASSLAVGQGRVEAFF.

V and J are TRBV7-7 and TRBJ1-1; no reliable D call. Germline V gene sequence: CDR1 SSHAT, CDR2 FNYEAQ (reference sequence). Trimming stripped 1 base from V and 4 bases from J, with 7 bases between. The CDR3 has 13 residues. CDR3 sequence (DNA): TGTGCCAGCAGCTTAGAGCATGGCACTGAAGCTTTCTTT. Translated: CASSLEHGTEAFF.

This sequence joins TRBV10-2 and TRBJ2-1, with a weak D call TRBD2 (6 bases). CDR1 WSHSY and CDR2 SAAADI come from the germline V gene. Trimming left V 9 bases short and J 7 bases short, with 19 bases between. The CDR3 is made up of 14 amino acids. The CDR3 DNA reads as TGCGCCAGACGACGTGAGCGGGCGGCTAATGAGCAGTTCTTC. This gives the protein CARRRERAANEQFF.

The chain has TRBV29-1 and TRBJ2-1; a weak D match, TRBD1 (5 bases). The V end lost 0 bases, the J end lost 12 bases, and 21 bases lay between the germline ends. The CDR3 runs to 15 residues. Germline values: CDR1 SQVTM, CDR2 ANQGSEA. The CDR3 bases are TGCAGCGTTGAAGAGTCGGTCGGTTACAGGACCAGGCAGTTCTTC. Translated: CSVEESVGYRTRQFF.

This clone was seen a few times. This rearrangement joins TRBV10-2 to TRBJ2-3; 11 bases fit TRBD2. The CDR3 has 15 amino acids. V dropped 2 bases and J dropped 4; count of bases not matched to a gene: 2. Germline CDR1 and CDR2: WSHSY and SAAADI. The CDR3 DNA reads TGCGCCAGCAGTGAGACTAGCGGGAGAGCAGATACGCAGTATTTT. The encoded protein is CASSETSGRADTQYF.

The rearrangement links TRBV7-2 to TRBJ1-2; 7 bases map to TRBD1. The CDR3 extends over 15 amino acids. V shed 5 bases and J 4 bases; nucleotides not matched to a gene: 10. Germline lookup yields CDR1 SGHTA and CDR2 FQGNSA. The CDR3 loop reads CASSPYRGVGYGYTF. CDR3 nucleotides: TGTGCCAGCAGCCCATACAGGGGCGTCGGCTATGGCTACACCTTC.

CDR3 in DNA: TGTGCCAGCCGAGGGGGCCACCGGGCGGATACGCAGTATTTT. Its translation: CASRGGHRADTQYF. The V call is TRBV6-5, the J call TRBJ2-3, with TRBD1 identical over 7 bases. After removal of 8 bases from V and 6 bases from J, the junction contained 11 bases not matched to a gene. Germline values: CDR1 MNHEY, CDR2 SVGAGI. The CDR3 has 14 residues.

The genes are TRBV27 and TRBJ2-5; a weak D match, TRBD2 (6 bases). The CDR3 covers 15 residues. Trimming took 5 bases from V and 2 from J, leaving 15 bases between them. Germline V gene lookup returns CDR1 MNHEY and CDR2 SMNVEV (reference sequence). The CDR3: CASSLLRGVQETQYF. CDR3 in DNA: TGTGCCAGCAGTCTCCTTCGCGGGGTACAAGAGACCCAGTACTTC.

The chain joins TRBV11-1 to TRBJ2-7; no clear D gene. This CDR3 comprises 13 residues. The V gene's germline CDR1 is SGHAT and CDR2 FQDESV (reference sequence). Trimming cost V 5 bases and J 5 bases, with 13 bases left between them. The CDR3 is CASSPPALDEQYF. The CDR3 DNA sequence: TGTGCCAGCAGCCCACCCGCGCTCGACGAGCAGTACTTC.

The V and J genes are TRBV7-3 and TRBJ2-3, with 11 positions matching TRBD1. CDR3 length equals 16 residues. With 2 bases clipped from V and 4 bases from J, the junction kept 5 bases outside the gene matches. Germline V gene sequence: CDR1 SGHTA, CDR2 FQGTGA. CDR3: CASSLGQGAQPDTQYF. As DNA, the CDR3 is TGTGCCAGCAGCTTAGGACAGGGGGCGCAGCCAGATACGCAGTATTTT.

This clone was seen only once. The chain is built from TRBV5-4 and TRBJ2-7; 7 nucleotides match TRBD1. This CDR3 comprises 15 residues. V trimming: 4 bases; J trimming: 7 bases; junction bases outside the gene matches: 14. The germline V gene encodes CDR1 SGHNT and CDR2 YYREEE (reference sequence). The chain's CDR3 is CASSRELEGAEEQYF. DNA for the CDR3: TGTGCCAGCAGCCGAGAGCTCGAGGGGGCGGAGGAGCAGTACTTC.

The sample holds one count of this clone. The chain combines TRBV5-4 with TRBJ2-5; D is uncertain. This CDR3 comprises 13 residues. Trimming stripped 4 bases from V and 5 bases from J, with 12 bases between. Germline CDR1 reads SGHNT; CDR2 reads YYREEE (reference sequence). The CDR3 nucleotides read TGTGCCAGCAGCGGGCCCCTTGGGGAGACCCAGTACTTC. Translating gives CASSGPLGETQYF.